Given below is one T cell receptor beta chain in context. The antigen is unknown. The sample belongs to a study of identical twins. The CDR3 consists of 14 residues. V shed 6 bases and J 0 bases; nucleotides not matched to a gene: 4. From the 5' RACE reads, TCRdb called clonotypes with MiXCR, one entry per CDR3 protein. Counted here are around 230,000 distinct CDR3 sequences, roughly 10% occurring once; the ten biggest clones make up 5% to 6%. Regarding the study as a whole: Out-of-frame alpha sequences shared by twins were enriched for low generation probability.

The chain joins TRBV12-3 or TRBV12-4 to TRBJ1-1; 7 bases match TRBD1. The sample comprised memory (CD45RO+) T cells sorted from blood. This TCR came from a young woman in good health. The CDR3 is CASREGTVNTEAFF. CDR3 coding DNA: TGTGCCAGCAGGGAAGGGACAGTGAACACTGAAGCTTTCTTT.